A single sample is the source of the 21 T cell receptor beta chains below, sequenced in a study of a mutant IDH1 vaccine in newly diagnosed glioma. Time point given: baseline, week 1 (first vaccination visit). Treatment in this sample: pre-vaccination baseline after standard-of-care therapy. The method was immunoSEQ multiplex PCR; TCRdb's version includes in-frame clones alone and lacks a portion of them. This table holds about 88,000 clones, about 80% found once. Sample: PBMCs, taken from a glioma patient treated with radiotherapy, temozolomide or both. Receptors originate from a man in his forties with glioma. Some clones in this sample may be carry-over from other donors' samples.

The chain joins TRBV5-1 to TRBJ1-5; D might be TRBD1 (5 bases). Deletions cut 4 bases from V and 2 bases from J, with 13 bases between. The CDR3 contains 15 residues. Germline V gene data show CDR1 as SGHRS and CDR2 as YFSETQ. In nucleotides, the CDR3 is TGCGCCAGCAGCCACTCGGGGGAAGGCAATCAGCCCCAGCATTTT. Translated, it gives CASSHSGEGNQPQHF.

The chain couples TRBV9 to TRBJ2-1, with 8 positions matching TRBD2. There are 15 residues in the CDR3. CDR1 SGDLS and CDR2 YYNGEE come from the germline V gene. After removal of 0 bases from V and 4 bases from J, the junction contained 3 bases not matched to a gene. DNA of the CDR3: TGTGCCAGCAGCGTAGGGAGCGGGGGTTACAATGAGCAGTTCTTC. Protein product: CASSVGSGGYNEQFF.

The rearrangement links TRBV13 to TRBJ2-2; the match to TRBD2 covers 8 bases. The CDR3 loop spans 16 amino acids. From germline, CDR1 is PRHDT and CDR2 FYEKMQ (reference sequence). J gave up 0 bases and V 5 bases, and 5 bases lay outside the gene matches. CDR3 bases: TGTGCCAGCAGCCCTATTAGCGGGACGAACACCGGGGAGCTGTTTTTT. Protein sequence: CASSPISGTNTGELFF.

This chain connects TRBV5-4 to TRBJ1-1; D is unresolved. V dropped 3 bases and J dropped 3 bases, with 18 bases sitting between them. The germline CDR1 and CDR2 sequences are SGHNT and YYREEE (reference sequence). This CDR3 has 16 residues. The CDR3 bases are TGTGCCAGCAGCTCCCCAAAAAGTGGCTTGGACACTGAAGCTTTCTTT. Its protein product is CASSSPKSGLDTEAFF.

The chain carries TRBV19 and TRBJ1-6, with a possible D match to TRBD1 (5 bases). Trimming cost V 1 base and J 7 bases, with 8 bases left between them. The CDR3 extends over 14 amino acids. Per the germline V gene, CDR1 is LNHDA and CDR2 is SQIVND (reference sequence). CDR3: CASSIGDRNSPLHF. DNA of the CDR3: TGTGCCAGTAGTATAGGCGACAGAAATTCACCCCTCCACTTT.

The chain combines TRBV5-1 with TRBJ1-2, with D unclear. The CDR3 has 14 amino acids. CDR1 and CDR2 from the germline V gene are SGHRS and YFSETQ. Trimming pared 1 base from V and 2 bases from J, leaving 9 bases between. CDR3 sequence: CASSLLSSNYGYTF. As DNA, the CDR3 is TGCGCCAGCAGCTTGCTTAGCTCCAACTATGGCTACACCTTC.

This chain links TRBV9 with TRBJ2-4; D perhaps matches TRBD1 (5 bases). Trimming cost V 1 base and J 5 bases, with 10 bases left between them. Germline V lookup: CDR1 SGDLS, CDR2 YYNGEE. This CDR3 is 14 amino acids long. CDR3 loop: CASSVNQGQNIQYF. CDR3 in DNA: TGTGCCAGCAGCGTAAACCAGGGCCAAAACATTCAGTACTTC.

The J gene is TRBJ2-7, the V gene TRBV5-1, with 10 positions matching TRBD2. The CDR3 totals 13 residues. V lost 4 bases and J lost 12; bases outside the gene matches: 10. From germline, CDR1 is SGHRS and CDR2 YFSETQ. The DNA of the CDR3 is TGCGCCAGCAGCCTAGCGGGGGATGATGCTACGTACTTC. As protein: CASSLAGDDATYF.

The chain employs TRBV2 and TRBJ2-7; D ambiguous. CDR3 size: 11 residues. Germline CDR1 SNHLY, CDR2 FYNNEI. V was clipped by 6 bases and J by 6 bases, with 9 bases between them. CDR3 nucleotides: TGTGCCAGCAGGGCGCCCCGCGAGCAGTACTTC. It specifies CASRAPREQYF.

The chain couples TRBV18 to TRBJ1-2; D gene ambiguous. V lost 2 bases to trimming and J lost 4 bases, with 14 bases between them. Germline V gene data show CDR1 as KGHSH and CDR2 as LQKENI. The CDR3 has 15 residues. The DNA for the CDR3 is TGTGCCAGCTCACCAGGTGTGGGTATATCCTATGGCTACACCTTC. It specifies CASSPGVGISYGYTF.

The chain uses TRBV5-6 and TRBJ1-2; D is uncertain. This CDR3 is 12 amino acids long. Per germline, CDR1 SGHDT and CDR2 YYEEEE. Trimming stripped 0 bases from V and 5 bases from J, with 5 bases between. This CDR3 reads CASSLGEYGYTF. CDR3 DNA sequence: TGTGCCAGCAGCTTGGGCGAGTATGGCTACACCTTC.

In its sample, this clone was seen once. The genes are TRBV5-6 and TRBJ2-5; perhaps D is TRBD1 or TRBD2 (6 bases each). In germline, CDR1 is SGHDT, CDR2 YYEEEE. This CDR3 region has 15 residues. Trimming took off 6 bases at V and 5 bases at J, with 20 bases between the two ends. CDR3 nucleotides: TGTGCCAGCACCCTTTCCGGGGGCTCCCAGGAGACCCAGTACTTC. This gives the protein CASTLSGGSQETQYF.

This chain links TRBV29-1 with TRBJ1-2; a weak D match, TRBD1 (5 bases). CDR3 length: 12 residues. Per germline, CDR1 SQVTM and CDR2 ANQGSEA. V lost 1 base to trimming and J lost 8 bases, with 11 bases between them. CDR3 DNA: TGCAGCGTTGAAGCTGGGGGTGGAGGCTACACCTTC. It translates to CSVEAGGGGYTF.

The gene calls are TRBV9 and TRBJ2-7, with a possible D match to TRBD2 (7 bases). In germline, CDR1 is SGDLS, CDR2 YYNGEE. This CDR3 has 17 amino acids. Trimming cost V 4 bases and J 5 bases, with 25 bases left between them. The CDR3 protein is CASSSPSGGQLEDEQYF. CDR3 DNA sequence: TGTGCCAGCAGCTCCCCATCCGGGGGGCAGTTGGAGGACGAGCAGTACTTC. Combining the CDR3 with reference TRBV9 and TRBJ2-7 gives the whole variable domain DSGVTQTPKHLITATGQRVTLRCSPRSGDLSVYWYQQSLDQGLQFLIQYYNGEERAKGNILERFSAQQFPDLHSELNLSSLELGDSALYFCASSSPSGGQLEDEQYFGPGTRLTVT.

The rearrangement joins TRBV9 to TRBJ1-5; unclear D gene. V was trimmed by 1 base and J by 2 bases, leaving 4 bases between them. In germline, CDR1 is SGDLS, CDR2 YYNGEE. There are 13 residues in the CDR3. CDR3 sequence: CASSVMGNQPQHF. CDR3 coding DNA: TGTGCCAGCAGCGTAATGGGCAATCAGCCCCAGCATTTT. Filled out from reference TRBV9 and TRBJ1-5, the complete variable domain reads DSGVTQTPKHLITATGQRVTLRCSPRSGDLSVYWYQQSLDQGLQFLIQYYNGEERAKGNILERFSAQQFPDLHSELNLSSLELGDSALYFCASSVMGNQPQHFGDGTRLSIL.

CDR3 protein: CSVKKGDTEAFF. For the CDR3, the DNA is TGCAGCGTTAAAAAGGGGGACACTGAAGCTTTCTTT. V and J are TRBV29-1 and TRBJ1-1; D perhaps matches TRBD1 (6 bases). This CDR3 comprises 12 residues. Trimming took 5 bases from V and 3 from J, leaving 10 bases between them. Germline loops: CDR1 SQVTM, CDR2 ANQGSEA.

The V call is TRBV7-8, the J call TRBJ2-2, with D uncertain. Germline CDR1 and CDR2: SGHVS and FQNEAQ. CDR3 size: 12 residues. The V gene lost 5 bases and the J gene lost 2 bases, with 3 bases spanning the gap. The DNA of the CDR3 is TGTGCCAGCAGCCACAACACCGGGGAGCTGTTTTTT. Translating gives CASSHNTGELFF.

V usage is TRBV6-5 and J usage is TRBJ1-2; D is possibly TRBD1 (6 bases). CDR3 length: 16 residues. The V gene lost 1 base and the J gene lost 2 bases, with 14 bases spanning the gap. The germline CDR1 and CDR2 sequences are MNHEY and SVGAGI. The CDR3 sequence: CASSYWVGGANYGYTF. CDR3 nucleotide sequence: TGTGCCAGCAGTTACTGGGTGGGGGGGGCAAACTATGGCTACACCTTC.

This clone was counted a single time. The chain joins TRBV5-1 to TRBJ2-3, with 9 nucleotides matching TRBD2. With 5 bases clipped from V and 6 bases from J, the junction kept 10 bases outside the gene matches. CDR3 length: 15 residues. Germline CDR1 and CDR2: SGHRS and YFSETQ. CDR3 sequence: CASSLPGLASDTQYF. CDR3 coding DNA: TGCGCCAGCAGTCTACCGGGACTAGCATCCGATACGCAGTATTTT.

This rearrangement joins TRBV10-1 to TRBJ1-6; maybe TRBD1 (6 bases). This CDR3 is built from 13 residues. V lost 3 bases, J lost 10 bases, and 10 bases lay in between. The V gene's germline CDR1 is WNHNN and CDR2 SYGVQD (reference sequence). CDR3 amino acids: CASSDSRGSPLHF. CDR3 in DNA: TGCGCCAGCAGTGATTCCAGGGGATCACCCCTCCACTTT.

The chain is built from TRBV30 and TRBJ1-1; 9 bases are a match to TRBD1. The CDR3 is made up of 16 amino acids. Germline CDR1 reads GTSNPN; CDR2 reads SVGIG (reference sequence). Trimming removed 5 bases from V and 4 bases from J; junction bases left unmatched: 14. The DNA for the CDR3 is TGTGCCTGGCTCCGGGACAGGGTTATGGGCGGCACTGAAGCTTTCTTT. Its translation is CAWLRDRVMGGTEAFF.